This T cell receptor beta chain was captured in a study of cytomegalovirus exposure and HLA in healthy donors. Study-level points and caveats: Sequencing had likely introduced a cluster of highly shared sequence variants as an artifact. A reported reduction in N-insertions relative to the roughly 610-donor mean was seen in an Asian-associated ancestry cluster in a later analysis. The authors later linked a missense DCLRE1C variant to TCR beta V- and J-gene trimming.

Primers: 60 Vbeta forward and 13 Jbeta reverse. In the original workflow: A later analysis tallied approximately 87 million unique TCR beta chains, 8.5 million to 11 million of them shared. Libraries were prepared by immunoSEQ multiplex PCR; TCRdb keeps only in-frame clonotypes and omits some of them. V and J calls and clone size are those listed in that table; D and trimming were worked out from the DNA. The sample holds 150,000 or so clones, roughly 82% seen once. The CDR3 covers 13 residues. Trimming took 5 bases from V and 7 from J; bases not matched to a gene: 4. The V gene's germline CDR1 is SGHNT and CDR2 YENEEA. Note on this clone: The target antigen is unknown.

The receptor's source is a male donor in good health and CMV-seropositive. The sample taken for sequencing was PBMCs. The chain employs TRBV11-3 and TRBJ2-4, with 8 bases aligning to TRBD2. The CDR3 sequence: CASSPGLDNIQYF. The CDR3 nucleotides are TGTGCCAGCAGCCCGGGACTAGATAACATTCAGTACTTC.